These 2 T cell receptor beta chains were all obtained from the same sample, sequenced in a study of OX40 agonist ivuxolimab in advanced cancers. Assay: immunoSEQ multiplex PCR; the TCRdb copy retains only in-frame clones and omits some. The top ten clones hold about 8% of a sample with 70,000 or so clones, around 83% of them seen once. Sample: CD4+ or CD8+ T cells sorted from blood, taken in a trial of the OX40 agonist ivuxolimab. The receptors originated from an adult with an advanced solid tumor such as melanoma, head and neck, liver or kidney cancer.

The chain joins TRBV6-6 to TRBJ1-1; TRBD1 aligns across 8 bases. The CDR3 is 15 amino acids. V lost 6 bases and J lost 3; bases outside the gene matches: 9. From germline, CDR1 is MNHNY and CDR2 SVGAGI (reference sequence). The CDR3 sequence: CASRRDRPFDTEAFF. The CDR3 DNA is TGTGCCAGCAGGCGGGACAGGCCCTTTGACACTGAAGCTTTCTTT.

The chain links TRBV20-1 to TRBJ1-1, with D possibly TRBD1 on 5 matching bases. V lost 0 bases, J lost 14 bases, and 13 bases lay in between. CDR1 DFQATT and CDR2 SNEGSKA come from the germline V gene (reference sequence). The CDR3 is 11 residues long. CDR3 protein: CSARERGLIFF. CDR3 DNA sequence: TGCAGTGCTAGAGAAAGGGGACTAATCTTCTTT.